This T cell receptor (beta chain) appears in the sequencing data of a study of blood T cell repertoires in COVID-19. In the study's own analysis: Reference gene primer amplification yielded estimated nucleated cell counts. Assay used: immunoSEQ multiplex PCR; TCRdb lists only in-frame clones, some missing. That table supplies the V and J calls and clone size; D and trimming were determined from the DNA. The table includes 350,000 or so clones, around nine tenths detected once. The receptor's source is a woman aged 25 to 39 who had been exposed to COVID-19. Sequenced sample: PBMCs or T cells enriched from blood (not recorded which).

CDR3 residues: CASSLEQVYNEQFF. In DNA form, the CDR3 reads TGTGCCAGCTCACTCGAACAGGTGTACAATGAGCAGTTCTTC. This sequence joins TRBV18 and TRBJ2-1, with D possibly being TRBD1 (5 bases). From germline, CDR1 is KGHSH and CDR2 LQKENI. V was cut by 4 bases and J by 4 bases, with 11 bases left in between. The CDR3 has 14 residues.